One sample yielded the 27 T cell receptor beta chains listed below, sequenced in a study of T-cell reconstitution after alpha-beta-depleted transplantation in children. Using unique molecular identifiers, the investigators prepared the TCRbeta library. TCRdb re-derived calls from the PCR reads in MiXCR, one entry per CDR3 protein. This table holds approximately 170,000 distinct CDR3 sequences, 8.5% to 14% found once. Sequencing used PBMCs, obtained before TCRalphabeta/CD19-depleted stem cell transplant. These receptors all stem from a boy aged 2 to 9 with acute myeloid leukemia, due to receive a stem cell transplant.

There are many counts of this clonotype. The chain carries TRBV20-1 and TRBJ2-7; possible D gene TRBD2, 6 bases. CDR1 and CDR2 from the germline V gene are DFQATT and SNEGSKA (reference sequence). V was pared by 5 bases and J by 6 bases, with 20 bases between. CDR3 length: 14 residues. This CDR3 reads CSALSGETQVEQYF. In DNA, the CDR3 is TGCAGTGCTTTATCGGGAGAGACCCAGGTCGAGCAGTACTTC.

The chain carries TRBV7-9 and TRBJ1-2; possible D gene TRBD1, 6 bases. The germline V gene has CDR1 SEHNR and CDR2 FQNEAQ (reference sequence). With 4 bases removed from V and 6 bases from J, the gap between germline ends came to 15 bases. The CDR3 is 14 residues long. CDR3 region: CASSYSQGANGYTF. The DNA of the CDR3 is TGTGCCAGCAGCTATTCACAGGGAGCTAATGGCTACACCTTC.

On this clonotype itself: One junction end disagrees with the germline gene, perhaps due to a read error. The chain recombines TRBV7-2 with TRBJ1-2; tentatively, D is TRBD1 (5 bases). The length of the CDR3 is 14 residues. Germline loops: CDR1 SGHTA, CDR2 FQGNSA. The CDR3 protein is CASSPVGGGYGDTF. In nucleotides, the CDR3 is TGTGCCAGCAGCCCGGTGGGGGGAGGCTATGGCGACACCTTC. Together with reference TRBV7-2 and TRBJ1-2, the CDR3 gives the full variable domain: GAGVSQSPSNKVTEKGKDVELRCDPISGHTALYWYRQSLGQGLEFLIYFQGNSAPDKSGLPSDRFSAERTGGSVSTLTIQRTQQEDSAVYLCASSPVGGGYGDTFGSGTRLTVV.

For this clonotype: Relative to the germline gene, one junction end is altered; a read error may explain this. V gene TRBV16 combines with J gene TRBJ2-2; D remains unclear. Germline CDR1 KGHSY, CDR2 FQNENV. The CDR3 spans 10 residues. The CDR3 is CARNSGELFF. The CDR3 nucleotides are TGTGCCAGGAACTCCGGGGAGCTGTTTTTT.

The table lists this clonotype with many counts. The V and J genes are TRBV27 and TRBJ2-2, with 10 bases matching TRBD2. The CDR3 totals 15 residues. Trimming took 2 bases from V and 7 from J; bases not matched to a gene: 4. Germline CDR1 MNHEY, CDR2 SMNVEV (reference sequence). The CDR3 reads CASSLLAGEYGELFF. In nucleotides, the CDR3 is TGTGCCAGCAGTTTACTAGCGGGAGAATACGGGGAGCTGTTTTTT.

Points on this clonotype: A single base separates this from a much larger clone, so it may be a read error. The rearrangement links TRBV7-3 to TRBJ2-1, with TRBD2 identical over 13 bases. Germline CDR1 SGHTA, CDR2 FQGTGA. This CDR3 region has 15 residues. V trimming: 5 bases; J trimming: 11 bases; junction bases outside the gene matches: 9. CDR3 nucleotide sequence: TGTGCCAGCAGCAAACTAGCGGGAGGGTTCTATAAGCAGTTCTTC. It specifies CASSKLAGGFYKQFF.

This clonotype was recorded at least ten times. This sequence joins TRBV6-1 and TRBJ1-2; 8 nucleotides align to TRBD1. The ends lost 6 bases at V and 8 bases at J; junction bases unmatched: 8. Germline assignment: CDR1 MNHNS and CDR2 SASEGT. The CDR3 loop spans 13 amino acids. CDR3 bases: TGTGCCAGCAGACTGGACAGGGTGGAGGGCTACACCTTC. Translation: CASRLDRVEGYTF.

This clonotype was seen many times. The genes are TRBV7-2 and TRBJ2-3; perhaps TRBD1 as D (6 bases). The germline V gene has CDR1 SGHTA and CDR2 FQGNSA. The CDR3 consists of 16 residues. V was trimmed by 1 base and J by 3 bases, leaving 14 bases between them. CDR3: CASSLGLGGGTDTQYF. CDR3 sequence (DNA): TGTGCCAGCAGCTTAGGGCTAGGGGGTGGGACAGATACGCAGTATTTT.

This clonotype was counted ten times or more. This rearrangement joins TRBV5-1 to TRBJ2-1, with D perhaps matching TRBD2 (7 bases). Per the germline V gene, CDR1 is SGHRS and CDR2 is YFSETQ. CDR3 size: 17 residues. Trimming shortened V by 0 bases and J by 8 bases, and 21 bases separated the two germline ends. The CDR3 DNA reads TGCGCCAGCAGCTTGGCTTTACTCCGGGGGGCGACTGATGAGCAGTTCTTC. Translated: CASSLALLRGATDEQFF.

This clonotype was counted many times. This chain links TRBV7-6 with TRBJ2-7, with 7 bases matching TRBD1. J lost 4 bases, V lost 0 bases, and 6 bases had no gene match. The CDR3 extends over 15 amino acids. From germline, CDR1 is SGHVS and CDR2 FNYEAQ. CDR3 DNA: TGTGCCAGCAGCTTAGCCCCGGGACAGAATTACGAGCAGTACTTC. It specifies CASSLAPGQNYEQYF.

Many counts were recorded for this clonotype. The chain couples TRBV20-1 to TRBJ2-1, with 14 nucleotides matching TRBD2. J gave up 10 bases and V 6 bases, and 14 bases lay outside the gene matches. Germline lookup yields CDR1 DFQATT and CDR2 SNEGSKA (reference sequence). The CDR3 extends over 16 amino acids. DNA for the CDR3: TGCAGTGCCCCGGGACTAGCGGGGGTCCCTGGTAAAGAGCAGTTCTTC. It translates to CSAPGLAGVPGKEQFF.

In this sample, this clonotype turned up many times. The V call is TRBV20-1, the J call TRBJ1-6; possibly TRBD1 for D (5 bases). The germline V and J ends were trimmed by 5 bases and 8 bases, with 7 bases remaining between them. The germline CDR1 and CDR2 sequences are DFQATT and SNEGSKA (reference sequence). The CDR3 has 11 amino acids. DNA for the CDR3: TGCAGTGCTGTCAGGGATTCACCCCTCCACTTT. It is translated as CSAVRDSPLHF.

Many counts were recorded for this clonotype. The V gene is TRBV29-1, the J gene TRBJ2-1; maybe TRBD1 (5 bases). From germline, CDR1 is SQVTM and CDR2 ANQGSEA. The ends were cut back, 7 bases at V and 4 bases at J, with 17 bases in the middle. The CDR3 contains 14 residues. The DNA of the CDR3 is TGCAGCGCCACCGGACATCCCGGGTACAATGAGCAGTTCTTC. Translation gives CSATGHPGYNEQFF.

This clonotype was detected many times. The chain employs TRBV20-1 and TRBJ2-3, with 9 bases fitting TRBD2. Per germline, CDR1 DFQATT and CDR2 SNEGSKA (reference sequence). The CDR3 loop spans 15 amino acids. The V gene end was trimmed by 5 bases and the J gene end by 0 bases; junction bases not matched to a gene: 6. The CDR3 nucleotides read TGCAGTGCTGCCCTAGCGGGGCGAAGCACAGATACGCAGTATTTT. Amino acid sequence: CSAALAGRSTDTQYF.

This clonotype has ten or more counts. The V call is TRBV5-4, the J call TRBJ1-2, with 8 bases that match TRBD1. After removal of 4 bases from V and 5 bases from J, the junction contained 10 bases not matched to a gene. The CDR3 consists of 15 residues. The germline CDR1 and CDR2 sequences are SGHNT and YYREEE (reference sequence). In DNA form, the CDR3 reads TGTGCCAGCAGCCCCGGACAGGGTTGGGGATATGGCTACACCTTC. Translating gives CASSPGQGWGYGYTF.

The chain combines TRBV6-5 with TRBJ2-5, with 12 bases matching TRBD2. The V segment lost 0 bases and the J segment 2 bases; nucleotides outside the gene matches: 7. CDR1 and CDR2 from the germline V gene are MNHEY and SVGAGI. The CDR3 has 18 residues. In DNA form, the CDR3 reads TGTGCCAGCAGTTACTCAGGTCGGCTAGCGGGGGGGCAAGAGACCCAGTACTTC. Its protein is CASSYSGRLAGGQETQYF.

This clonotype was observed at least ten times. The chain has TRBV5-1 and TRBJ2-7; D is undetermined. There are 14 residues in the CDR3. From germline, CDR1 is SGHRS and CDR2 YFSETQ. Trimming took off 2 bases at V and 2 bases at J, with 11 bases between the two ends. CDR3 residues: CASSFSLPPYEQYF. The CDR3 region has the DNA TGCGCCAGCAGCTTCAGTCTTCCCCCCTACGAGCAGTACTTC.

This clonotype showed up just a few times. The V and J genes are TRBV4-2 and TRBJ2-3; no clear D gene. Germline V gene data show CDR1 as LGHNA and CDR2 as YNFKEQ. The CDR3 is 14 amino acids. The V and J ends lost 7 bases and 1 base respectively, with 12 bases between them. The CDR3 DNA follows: TGTGCCAGCACCCCAGTGTCGGGCACAGATACGCAGTATTTT. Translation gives CASTPVSGTDTQYF.

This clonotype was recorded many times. In nucleotides, the CDR3 is TGTGCCACCAGGAAAGAGGAGGGGAACACTGAAGCTTTCTTT. Protein: CATRKEEGNTEAFF. This sequence joins TRBV24-1 and TRBJ1-1, with D unclear. V was clipped by 7 bases and J by 1 base, with 12 bases between them. From germline, CDR1 is KGHDR and CDR2 SFDVKD. CDR3 length: 14 residues.

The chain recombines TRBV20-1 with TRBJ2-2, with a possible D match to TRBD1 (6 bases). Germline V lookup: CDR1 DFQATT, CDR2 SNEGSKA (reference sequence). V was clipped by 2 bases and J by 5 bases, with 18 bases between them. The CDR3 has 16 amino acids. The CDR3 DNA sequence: TGCAGTGCTAGACCGGACAGCCATCTATGGACCGGGGAGCTGTTTTTT. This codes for CSARPDSHLWTGELFF.

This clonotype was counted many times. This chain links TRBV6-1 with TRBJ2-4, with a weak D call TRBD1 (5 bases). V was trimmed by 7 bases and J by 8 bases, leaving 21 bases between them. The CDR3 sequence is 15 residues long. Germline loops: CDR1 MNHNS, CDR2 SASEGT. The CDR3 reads CASTLSIQGADIQYF. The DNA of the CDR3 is TGTGCCAGCACTCTAAGCATCCAGGGTGCGGACATTCAGTACTTC.

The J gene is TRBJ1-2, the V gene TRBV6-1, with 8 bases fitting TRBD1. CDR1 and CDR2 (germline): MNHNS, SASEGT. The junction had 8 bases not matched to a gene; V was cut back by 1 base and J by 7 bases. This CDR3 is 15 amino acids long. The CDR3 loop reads CASSEGGQGAGGYTF. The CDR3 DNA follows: TGTGCCAGCAGTGAAGGGGGGCAGGGGGCAGGTGGCTACACCTTC.

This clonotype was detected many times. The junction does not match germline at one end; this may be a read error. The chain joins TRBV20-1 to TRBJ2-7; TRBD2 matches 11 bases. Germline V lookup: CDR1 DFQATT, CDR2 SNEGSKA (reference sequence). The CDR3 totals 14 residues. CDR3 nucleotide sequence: TGCAGTGCTGGAGAGCTAGCGGGAGGTTACGAGCAGTACTTC. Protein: CSAGELAGGYEQYF.

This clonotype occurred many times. CDR3 sequence: CASSEFGNQETQYF. The CDR3 region has the DNA TGTGCCAGCAGTGAATTTGGCAATCAAGAGACCCAGTACTTC. The rearrangement joins TRBV25-1 to TRBJ2-5, with D hard to call. The CDR3 consists of 14 residues. Germline CDR1 and CDR2: MGHDK and SYGVNS. V lost 1 base and J 2 bases, leaving 8 bases between the germline ends.

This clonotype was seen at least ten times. The CDR3 reads CASRDRELANYGYTF. The CDR3 coding sequence is TGCGCCAGCAGGGACAGGGAGCTAGCTAACTATGGCTACACCTTC. This sequence joins TRBV4-1 and TRBJ1-2; 8 bases align to TRBD1. Germline-derived CDR1 and CDR2 are MGHRA and YSYEKL. The CDR3 is made up of 15 amino acids. J lost 0 bases, V lost 6 bases, and 6 bases had no gene match.

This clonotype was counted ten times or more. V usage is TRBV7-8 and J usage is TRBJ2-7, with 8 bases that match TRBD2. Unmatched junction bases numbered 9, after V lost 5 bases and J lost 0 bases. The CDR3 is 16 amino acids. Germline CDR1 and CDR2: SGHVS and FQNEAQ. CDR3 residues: CASSVRIAGRSYEQYV. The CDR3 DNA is TGTGCCAGCAGCGTACGTATAGCGGGACGCTCCTACGAGCAGTACGTC.

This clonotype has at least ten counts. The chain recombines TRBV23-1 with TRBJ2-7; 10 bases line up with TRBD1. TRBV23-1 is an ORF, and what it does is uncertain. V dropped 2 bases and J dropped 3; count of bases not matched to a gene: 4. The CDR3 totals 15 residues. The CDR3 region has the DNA TGCGCCAGCAGTCAAAGGACAGGGGGTCACTACGAGCAGTACTTC. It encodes CASSQRTGGHYEQYF.